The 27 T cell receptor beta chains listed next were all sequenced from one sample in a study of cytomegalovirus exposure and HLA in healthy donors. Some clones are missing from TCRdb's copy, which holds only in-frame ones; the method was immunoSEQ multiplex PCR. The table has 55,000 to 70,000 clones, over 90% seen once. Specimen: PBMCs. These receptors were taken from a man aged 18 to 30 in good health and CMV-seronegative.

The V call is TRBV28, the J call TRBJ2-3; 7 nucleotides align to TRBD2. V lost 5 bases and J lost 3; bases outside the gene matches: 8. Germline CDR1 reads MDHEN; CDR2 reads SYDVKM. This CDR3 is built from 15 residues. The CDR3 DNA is TGTGCCAGCAGTACATTGGGGGAGGGAACAGATACGCAGTATTTT. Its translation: CASSTLGEGTDTQYF.

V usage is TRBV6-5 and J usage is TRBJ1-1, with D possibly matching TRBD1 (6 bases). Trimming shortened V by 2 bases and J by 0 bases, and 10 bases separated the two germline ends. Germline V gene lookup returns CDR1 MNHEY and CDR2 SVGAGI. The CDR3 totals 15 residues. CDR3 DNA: TGTGCCAGCAGTTACGGGGGCGGAGTGAACACTGAAGCTTTCTTT. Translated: CASSYGGGVNTEAFF.

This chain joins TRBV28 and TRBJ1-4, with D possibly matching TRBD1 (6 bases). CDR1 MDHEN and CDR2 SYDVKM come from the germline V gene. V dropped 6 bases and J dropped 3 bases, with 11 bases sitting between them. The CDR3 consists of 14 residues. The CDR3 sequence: CASSTRTANEKLFF. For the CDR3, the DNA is TGTGCCAGCAGCACCCGGACAGCTAATGAAAAACTGTTTTTT.

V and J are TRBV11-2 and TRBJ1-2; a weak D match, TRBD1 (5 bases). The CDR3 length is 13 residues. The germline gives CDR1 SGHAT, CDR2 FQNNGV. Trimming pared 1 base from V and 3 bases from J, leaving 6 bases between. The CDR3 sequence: CASSLARDYGYTF. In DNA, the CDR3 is TGTGCCAGCAGCTTAGCCAGGGACTATGGCTACACCTTC.

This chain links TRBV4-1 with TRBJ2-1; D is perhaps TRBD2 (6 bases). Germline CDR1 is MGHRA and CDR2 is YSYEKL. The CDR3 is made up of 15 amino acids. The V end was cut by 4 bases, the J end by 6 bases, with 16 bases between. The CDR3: CASSPSEAGTNEQFF. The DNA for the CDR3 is TGCGCCAGCAGCCCCTCGGAGGCGGGAACCAATGAGCAGTTCTTC.

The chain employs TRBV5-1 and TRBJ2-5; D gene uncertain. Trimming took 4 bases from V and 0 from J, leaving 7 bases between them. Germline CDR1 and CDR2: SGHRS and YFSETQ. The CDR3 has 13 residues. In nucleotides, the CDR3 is TGCGCCAGCAGCCCCGACTACCAAGAGACCCAGTACTTC. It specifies CASSPDYQETQYF.

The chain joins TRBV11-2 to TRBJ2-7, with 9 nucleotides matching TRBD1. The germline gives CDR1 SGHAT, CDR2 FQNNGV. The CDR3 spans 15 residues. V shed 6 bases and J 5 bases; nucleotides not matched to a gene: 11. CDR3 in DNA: TGTGCCAGCAGGCATTATTGGGACAGGGTGAACGAGCAGTACTTC. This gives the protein CASRHYWDRVNEQYF.

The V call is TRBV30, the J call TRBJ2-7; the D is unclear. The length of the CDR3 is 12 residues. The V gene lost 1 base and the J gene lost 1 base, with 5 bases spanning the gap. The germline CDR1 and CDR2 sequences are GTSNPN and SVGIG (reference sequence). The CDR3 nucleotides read TGTGCCTGGAGTGGGCCTTCCTACGAGCAGTACTTC. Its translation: CAWSGPSYEQYF. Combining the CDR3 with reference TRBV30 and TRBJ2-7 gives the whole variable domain SQTIHQWPATLVQPVGSPLSLECTVEGTSNPNLYWYRQAAGRGLQLLFYSVGIGQISSEVPQNLSASRPQDRQFILSSKKLLLSDSGFYLCAWSGPSYEQYFGPGTRLTVT.

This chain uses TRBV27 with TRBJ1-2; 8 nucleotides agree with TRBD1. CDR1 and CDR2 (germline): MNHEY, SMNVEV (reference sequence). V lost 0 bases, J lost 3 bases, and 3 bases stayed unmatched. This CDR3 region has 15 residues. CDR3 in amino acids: CASSLSGQGHYGYTF. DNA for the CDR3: TGTGCCAGCAGTTTATCCGGACAGGGACACTATGGCTACACCTTC.

The CDR3 DNA sequence: TGTGCCAGCAGCAGCGCTAGCGGGATGGGGAATGAGCAGTTCTTC. Translation: CASSSASGMGNEQFF. The chain carries TRBV21-1 and TRBJ2-1; the DNA was not used to check the table's D call, TRBD2. TRBV21-1 represents a pseudogene. The CDR3 extends over 15 amino acids.

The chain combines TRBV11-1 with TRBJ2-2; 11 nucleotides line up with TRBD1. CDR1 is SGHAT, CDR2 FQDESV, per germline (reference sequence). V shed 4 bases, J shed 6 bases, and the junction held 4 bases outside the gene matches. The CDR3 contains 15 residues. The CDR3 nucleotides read TGTGCCAGCAGCTCCAGGGACAGGGGGTCCGGGGAGCTGTTTTTT. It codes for CASSSRDRGSGELFF.

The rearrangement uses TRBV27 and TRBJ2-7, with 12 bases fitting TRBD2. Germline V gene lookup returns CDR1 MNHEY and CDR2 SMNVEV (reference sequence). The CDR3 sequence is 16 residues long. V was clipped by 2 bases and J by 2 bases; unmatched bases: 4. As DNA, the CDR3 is TGTGCCAGCAGTTTAACCTGGACTAGCGGGACCTACGAGCAGTACTTC. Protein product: CASSLTWTSGTYEQYF.

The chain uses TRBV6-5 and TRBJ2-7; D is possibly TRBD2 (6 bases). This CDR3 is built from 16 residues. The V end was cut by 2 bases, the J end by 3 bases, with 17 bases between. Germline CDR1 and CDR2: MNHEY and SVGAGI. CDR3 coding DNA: TGTGCCAGCAGTTACGTTCCCGGACTACCCGTCTACGAGCAGTACTTC. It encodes CASSYVPGLPVYEQYF.

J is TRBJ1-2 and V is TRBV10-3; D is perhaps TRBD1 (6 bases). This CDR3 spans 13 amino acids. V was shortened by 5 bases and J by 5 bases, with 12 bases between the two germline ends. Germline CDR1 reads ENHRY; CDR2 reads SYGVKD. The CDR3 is CAISYREYYGYTF. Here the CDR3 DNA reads TGTGCCATCAGTTACAGGGAGTATTATGGCTACACCTTC.

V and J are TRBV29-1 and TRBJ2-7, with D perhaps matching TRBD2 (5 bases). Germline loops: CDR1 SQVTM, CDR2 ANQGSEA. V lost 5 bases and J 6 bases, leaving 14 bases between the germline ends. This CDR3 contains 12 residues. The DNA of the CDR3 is TGCAGCGTTCAGTTAGGAGGCCCCGAGCAGTACTTC. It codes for CSVQLGGPEQYF.

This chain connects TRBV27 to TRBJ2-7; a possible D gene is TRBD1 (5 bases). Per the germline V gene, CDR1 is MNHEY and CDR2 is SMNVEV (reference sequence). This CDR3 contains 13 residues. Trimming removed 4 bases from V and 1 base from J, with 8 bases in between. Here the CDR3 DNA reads TGTGCCAGCAGTTACCCAGGGTCCTACGAGCAGTACTTC. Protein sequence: CASSYPGSYEQYF.

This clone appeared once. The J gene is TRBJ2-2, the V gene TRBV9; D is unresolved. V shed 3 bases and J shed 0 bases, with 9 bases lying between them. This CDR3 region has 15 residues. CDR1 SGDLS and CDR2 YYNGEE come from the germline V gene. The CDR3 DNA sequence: TGTGCCAGCAGCGGGTACACCACGAACACCGGGGAGCTGTTTTTT. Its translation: CASSGYTTNTGELFF.

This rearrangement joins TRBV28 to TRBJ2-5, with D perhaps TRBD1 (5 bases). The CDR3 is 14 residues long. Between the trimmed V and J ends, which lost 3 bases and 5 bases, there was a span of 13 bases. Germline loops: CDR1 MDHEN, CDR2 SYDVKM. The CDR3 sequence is CASSFLGPRETQYF. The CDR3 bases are TGTGCCAGCAGTTTTTTGGGGCCGAGGGAGACCCAGTACTTC.

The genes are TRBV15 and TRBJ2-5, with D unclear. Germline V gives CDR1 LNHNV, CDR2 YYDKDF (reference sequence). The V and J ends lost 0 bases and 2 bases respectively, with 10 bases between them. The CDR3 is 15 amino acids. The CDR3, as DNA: TGTGCCACCAGCAGAGATTTCGGTCCACAAGAGACCCAGTACTTC. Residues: CATSRDFGPQETQYF.

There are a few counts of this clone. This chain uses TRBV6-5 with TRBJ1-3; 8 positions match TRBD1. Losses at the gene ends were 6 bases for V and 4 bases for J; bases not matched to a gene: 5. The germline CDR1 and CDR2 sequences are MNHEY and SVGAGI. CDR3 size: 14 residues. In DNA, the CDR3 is TGTGCCAGCAGCTGGACAGGGCCGGGAAACACCATATATTTT. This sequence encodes CASSWTGPGNTIYF.

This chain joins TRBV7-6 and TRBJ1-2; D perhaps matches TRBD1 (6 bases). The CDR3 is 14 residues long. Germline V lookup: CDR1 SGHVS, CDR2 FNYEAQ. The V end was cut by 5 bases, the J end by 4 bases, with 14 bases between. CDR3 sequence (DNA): TGTGCCAGCAGCCCAAGGACAGACCTCTATGGCTACACCTTC. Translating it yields CASSPRTDLYGYTF.

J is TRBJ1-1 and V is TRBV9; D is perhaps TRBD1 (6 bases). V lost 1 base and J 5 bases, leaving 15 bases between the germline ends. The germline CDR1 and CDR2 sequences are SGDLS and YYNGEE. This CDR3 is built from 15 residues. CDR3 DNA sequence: TGTGCCAGCAGCGTACAAGGGGGAGTGGGGACTGAAGCTTTCTTT. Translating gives CASSVQGGVGTEAFF.

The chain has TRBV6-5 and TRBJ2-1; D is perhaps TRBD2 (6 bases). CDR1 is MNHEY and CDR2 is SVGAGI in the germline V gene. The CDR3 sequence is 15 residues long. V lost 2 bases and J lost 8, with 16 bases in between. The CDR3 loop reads CASSYGGAQLDEQFF. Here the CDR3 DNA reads TGTGCCAGCAGTTACGGCGGGGCCCAGTTGGATGAGCAGTTCTTC.

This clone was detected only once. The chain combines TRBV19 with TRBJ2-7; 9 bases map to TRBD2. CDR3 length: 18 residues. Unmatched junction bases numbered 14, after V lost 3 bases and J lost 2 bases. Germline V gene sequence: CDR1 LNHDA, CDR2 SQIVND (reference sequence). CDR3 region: CASSMGRWASGIPYEQYF. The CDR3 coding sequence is TGTGCCAGTAGTATGGGGCGGTGGGCTAGCGGGATCCCCTACGAGCAGTACTTC.

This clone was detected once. The CDR3 is CASSLGTGGAGNTIYF. The CDR3, as DNA: TGTGCCAGTAGTTTGGGGACAGGAGGTGCTGGAAACACCATATATTTT. The V gene is TRBV19, the J gene TRBJ1-3; 8 positions agree with TRBD1. Germline lookup yields CDR1 LNHDA and CDR2 SQIVND (reference sequence). The CDR3 contains 16 residues. J was trimmed by 2 bases and V by 5 bases; bases with no gene match: 8.

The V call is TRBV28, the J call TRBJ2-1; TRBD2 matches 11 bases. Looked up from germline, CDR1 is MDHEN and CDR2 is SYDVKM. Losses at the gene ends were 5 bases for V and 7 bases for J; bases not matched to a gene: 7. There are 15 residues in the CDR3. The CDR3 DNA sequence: TGTGCCAGCAGTATTACTAGCGGGAGAAGGAATGAGCAGTTCTTC. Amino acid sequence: CASSITSGRRNEQFF.

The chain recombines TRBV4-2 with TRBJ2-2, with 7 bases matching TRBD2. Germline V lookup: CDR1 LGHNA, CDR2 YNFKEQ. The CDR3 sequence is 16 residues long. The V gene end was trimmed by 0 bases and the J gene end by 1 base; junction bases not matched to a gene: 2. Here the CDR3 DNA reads TGTGCCAGCAGCCAAGAGGGGAGGGTGAACACCGGGGAGCTGTTTTTT. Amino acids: CASSQEGRVNTGELFF.